This section outlines one TCR beta chain sequence together with its context. Its antigen remains unidentified. No much larger clone exists at a distance of one base, and base qualities are not known. Using the deep immunoSEQ assay, TCR CDR3 regions were amplified from genomic DNA by multiplex PCR. Extracted genomic DNA from each cell subset was distributed evenly across all wells of several immunoSEQ 96-well plates, and each plate was treated as a replicate. For sorted subsets, 200 to 250 ng of genomic DNA, equivalent to 30,000 or so T cell genomes, went into each replicate PCR. The purified libraries were quantified using a Qubit 3.0 fluorometer, sized with a Bioanalyzer 2100, and then quantified again using the KAPA Library Quantification kit. Each immunoSEQ 96-well plate was sequenced on its own single-read 150-cycle Illumina NextSeq 550 flow cell. The study's own analysis went as follows. Because only junctional sequences without quality scores were contained in the immunoSEQ output, filtering matching that applied to full-length reads could not be performed. Sequences were annotated with PyIR, a Python wrapper for IgBLAST v1.9, and V/J genes and CDR3 were assigned using IMGT germline references. Reads were filtered out if the reads had weak V/J assignments (E-value above 1e-6), no CDR3, stop codons, out-of-frame junctions, or ambiguous translated residues. V3J clonotypes were defined as sequences sharing an identical inferred V gene, J gene, and CDR3 amino acid sequence. Percentage overlap between repertoires was computed as shared unique clonotypes divided by the size of the smaller repertoire. Three approaches were used to assess repertoire richness: RTK rarefaction, the Chao1 estimator, and Recon v2.1 estimates of unobserved clonotypes. For all TCRbeta clonotypes obtained by the gDNA method from a few donors, generation probabilities were computed with OLGA. Imported from immuneACCESS, the table was reduced by TCRdb to in-frame sequences with V and J called. These copies leave out some clones; in studies compared against another copy, an unresolved V gene accounts for under half, and the cause of the remainder is not known. For V, J and clone size, that table is used; D and trimming come from the DNA. This sample comprises 2 million or so clones, roughly 96% of them detected only once. The ten largest account for 0.13% of the sample.

These data come from a study of shared clonotypes between healthy human individuals (dated by TCRdb to 2020 to 2021). Concerning the study at large: A few men and two women, aged 18 to 49 years, made up the cohort. To estimate repertoire size and how much clonotype sharing occurs between individuals, the study deeply sequenced the blood TCR repertoires of five healthy adults. Each donor's leukapheresis produced roughly between roughly 0.85 and 9.5 billion PBMCs. Different laboratories and diverse techniques were used to prepare libraries and sequence TCR repertoires, to increase sequencing depth and limit assay-specific biases. For each donor, CD4 naive and CD4 memory were each run on three plates, CD8 naive on two plates, and CD8 memory on one plate. What the work shows at the level of the full study, not this receptor alone: Naive subsets generally had larger estimated clonotype richness than memory subsets. Pairwise subsampling indicated that sequencing depth was expected to affect the degree of clonotype sharing among donors. Because the study included only a small number of donors, the genetic and exposure-history diversity represented was limited. Rarefaction of sorted-subset datasets indicated incomplete sequencing despite the large sequencing depth. Sampling was limited to blood, and TCR repertoires in tissue likely differ from TCR repertoires in blood. Across a few donors, approximately 5% of naive CD4, roughly 3.5% of naive CD8, 2.3% of memory CD4, and under 0.45% of memory CD8 clonotypes were shared. Compared with non-shared clonotypes, clonotypes shared by all four sorted-subset donors had higher generation probabilities.

The donors were healthy, HIV-negative adults who had no recently reported acute infections or vaccinations. Every donor was a Caucasian adult living in Nashville, Tennessee, USA. CD4+ T cells were enriched by magnetic negative selection; naive cells were then positively selected on CD45RA, and the negative fraction formed the memory subset. Blood was obtained by leukapheresis, after which PBMCs were separated by Ficoll-Histopaque density gradient centrifugation and cryopreserved in liquid nitrogen vapor phase. Purity and quantity of every magnetically sorted T cell population were checked by analytical flow cytometry. Each sorted fraction had its genomic DNA isolated and then quantified by UV absorbance on a Nanodrop 2000c. This clonotype was obtained from a young man in good health. The sequencing input was naive CD4+ T cells sorted from blood. The intended sense of this specimen's cell subset or site label: CD45RA+ positively selected.

The DNA sequence is as follows: TGTGCCAGCAGTGCCCACGGGACGGTGAACACTGAAGCTTTCTTT. Its product reads: CASSAHGTVNTEAFF. The chain employs TRBV25-1 and TRBJ1-1; perhaps TRBD1 is the D gene, with 5 bases matching. V gives up 4 bases and J gives up 0 bases, and the segment between their germline ends measures 12 bases. Counted from cysteine to phenylalanine, this CDR3 has 15 amino acids. Just the 45-base CDR3 DNA is kept, in frame starting at base 1. As encoded in the germline V gene, CDR1 is MGHDK while CDR2 is SYGVNS. Where the CDR3 stops, the reference TRBV25-1 and TRBJ1-1 genes take over; the full variable domain is EADIYQTPRYLVIGTGKKITLECSQTMGHDKMYWYQQDPGMELHLIHYSYGVNSTEKGDLSSESTVSRIRTEHFPLTLESARPSHTSQYLCASSAHGTVNTEAFFGQGTRLTVV.